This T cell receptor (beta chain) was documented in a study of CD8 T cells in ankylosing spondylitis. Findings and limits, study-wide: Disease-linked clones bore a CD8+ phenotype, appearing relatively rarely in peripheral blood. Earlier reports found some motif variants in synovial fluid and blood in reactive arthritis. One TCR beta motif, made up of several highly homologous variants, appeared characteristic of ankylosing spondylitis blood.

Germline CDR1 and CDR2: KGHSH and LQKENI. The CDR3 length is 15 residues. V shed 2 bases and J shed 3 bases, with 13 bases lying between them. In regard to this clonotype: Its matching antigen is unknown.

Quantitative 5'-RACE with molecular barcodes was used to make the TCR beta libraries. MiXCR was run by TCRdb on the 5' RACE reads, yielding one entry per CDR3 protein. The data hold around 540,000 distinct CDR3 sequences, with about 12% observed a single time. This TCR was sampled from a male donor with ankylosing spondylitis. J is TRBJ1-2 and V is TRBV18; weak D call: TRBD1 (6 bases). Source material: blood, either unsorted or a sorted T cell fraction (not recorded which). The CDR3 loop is CASSPRTDSYYGYTF. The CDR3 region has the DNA TGTGCCAGCTCACCAAGGACAGACAGTTACTATGGCTACACCTTC.